The entry that follows covers one T cell receptor beta chain sequence. These data originate in a study of blood T cell repertoires in COVID-19. Study-level information: Acute and convalescent COVID-19 samples came from the United States, Italy and Spain.

V lost 0 bases and J 5 bases, leaving 12 bases between the germline ends. The germline CDR1 and CDR2 sequences are SGDLS and YYNGEE. The CDR3 runs to 16 residues. Repertoires were generated with immunoSEQ multiplex PCR, while TCRdb's copy carries only in-frame clones and drops some. Of about 190,000 clones in the sample, around 84% were seen once. This sequence joins TRBV9 and TRBJ1-6, with TRBD1 as a possible D gene (5 bases). The sequence was obtained from a woman in her 30s who had recovered from COVID-19. What was sequenced was PBMCs or T cells enriched from blood (not recorded which). The CDR3 loop reads CASSVGAGMNNSPLHF. For the CDR3, the DNA is TGTGCCAGCAGCGTAGGGGCAGGGATGAATAATTCACCCCTCCACTTT.